Given below is one TCR beta chain in context. Antigen specificity is unknown. This entry comes from a study of cytomegalovirus exposure and HLA in healthy donors. Findings and limits, study-wide: Later on, an analysis found that several of the most significant clusters appeared to be linked to common viral pathogens, which included parvovirus B19. TCR beta chains numbering 164 were designated cytomegalovirus-associated.

The CDR3 consists of 13 residues. Germline CDR1 is LNHDA and CDR2 is SQIVND (reference sequence). V shed 0 bases and J shed 9 bases, with 9 bases lying between them. All the people who gave samples were healthy bone marrow donors. PCR involved 60 Vbeta and 13 Jbeta primers. Original processing notes: It was a later analysis that counted tens of millions of unique TCR beta chains, of which approximately 11 million were shared. Libraries were prepared by immunoSEQ multiplex PCR; TCRdb keeps only in-frame clonotypes and omits some of them. That table supplies the V and J calls and clone size; D and trimming were determined from the DNA. The profile shows tens of thousands of clones, about 85% of them singletons.

The chain employs TRBV19 and TRBJ1-5; unclear D gene. This clonotype was sampled from a female donor in good health and CMV-seronegative. Sequenced sample: PBMCs. CDR3 in amino acids: CASSIDLRRPQHF. DNA for the CDR3: TGTGCCAGTAGTATAGATCTCCGGAGGCCCCAGCATTTT.